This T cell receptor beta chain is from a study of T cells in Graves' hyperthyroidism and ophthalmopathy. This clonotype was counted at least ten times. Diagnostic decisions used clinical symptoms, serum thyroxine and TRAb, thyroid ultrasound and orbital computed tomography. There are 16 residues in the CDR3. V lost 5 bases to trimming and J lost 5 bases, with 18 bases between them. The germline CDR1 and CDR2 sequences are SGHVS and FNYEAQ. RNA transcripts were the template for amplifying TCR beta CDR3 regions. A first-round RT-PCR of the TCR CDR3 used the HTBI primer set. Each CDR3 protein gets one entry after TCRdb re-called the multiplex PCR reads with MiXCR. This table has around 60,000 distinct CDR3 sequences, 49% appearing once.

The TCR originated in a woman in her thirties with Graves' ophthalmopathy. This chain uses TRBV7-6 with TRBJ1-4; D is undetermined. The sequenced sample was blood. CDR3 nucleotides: TGTGCCAGCAGCCCCACACGTGCGGAGCCCAATGAAAAACTGTTTTTT. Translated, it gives CASSPTRAEPNEKLFF.